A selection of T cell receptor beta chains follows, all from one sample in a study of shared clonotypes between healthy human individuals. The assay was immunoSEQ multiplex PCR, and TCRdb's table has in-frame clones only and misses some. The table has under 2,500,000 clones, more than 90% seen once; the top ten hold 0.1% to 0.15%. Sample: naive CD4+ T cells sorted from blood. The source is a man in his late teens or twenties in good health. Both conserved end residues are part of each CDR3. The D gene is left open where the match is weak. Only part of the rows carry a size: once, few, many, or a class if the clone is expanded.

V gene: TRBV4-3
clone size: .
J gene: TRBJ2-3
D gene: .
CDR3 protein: CASSQGPRTDTQYF
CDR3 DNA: TGCGCCAGCAGCCAAGGGCCTCGCACAGATACGCAGTATTTT

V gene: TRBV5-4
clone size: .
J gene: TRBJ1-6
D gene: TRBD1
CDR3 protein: CASSPRTGDSPLHF
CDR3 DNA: TGTGCCAGCAGCCCGCGGACAGGGGATTCACCCCTCCACTTT

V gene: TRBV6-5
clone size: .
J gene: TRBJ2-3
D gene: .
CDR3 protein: CASSYTVSTDTQYF
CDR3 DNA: TGTGCCAGCAGTTACACCGTAAGCACAGATACGCAGTATTTT

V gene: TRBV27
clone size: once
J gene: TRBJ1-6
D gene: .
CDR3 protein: CASSFRRENSPLHF
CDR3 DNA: TGTGCCAGCAGTTTTCGTAGGGAAAATTCACCCCTCCACTTT

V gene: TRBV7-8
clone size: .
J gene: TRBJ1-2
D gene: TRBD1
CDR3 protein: CASSLAPGQGRTGF
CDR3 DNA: TGTGCCAGCAGCTTAGCCCCAGGACAGGGGCGCACTGGATTC

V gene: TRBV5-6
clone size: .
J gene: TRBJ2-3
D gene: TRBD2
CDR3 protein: CASSLGLAGVADTQYF
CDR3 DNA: TGTGCCAGCAGCTTAGGACTAGCGGGAGTGGCAGATACGCAGTATTTT

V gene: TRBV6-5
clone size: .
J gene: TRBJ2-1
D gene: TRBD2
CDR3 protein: CASRDVGLAGEQFF
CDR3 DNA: TGTGCCAGCAGGGACGTAGGACTAGCGGGTGAGCAGTTCTTC

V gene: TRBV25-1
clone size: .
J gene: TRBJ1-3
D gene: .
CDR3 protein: CASAGTAGNTIYF
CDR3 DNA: TGTGCCAGCGCCGGGACCGCTGGAAACACCATATATTTT

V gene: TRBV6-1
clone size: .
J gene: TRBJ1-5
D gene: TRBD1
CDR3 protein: CASSDTGGSNQPQHF
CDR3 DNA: TGTGCCAGCAGTGACACAGGGGGGAGCAATCAGCCCCAGCATTTT

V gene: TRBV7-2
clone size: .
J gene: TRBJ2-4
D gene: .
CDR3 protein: CASSLGQGGIIF
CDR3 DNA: TGTGCCAGCAGCTTAGGCCAGGGTGGCATCATATTC

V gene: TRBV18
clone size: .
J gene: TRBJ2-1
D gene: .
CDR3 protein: CASSLRARQSSYNEQFF
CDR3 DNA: TGTGCCAGCTCACTTCGTGCCCGACAGAGCTCCTACAATGAGCAGTTCTTC

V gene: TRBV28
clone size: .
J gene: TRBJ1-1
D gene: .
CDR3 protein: CASSFGGATEAFF
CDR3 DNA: TGTGCCAGCAGTTTTGGGGGGGCCACTGAAGCTTTCTTT

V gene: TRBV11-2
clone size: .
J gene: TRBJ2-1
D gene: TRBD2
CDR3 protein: CASSLRVGGGTYNEQFF
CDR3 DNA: TGTGCCAGCAGCTTGCGGGTAGGCGGGGGGACTTACAATGAGCAGTTCTTC

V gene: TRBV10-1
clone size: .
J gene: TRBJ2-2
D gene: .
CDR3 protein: CASSRQVGGELFF
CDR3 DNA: TGCGCCAGCAGTAGACAGGTGGGGGGGGAGCTGTTTTTT

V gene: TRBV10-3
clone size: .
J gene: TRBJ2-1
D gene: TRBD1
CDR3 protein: CAHHGQVFDEQFF
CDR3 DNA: TGTGCCCACCATGGACAGGTTTTCGATGAGCAGTTCTTC

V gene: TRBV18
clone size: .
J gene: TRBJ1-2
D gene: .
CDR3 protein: CASSPETVYGYTF
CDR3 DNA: TGTGCCAGCTCACCAGAGACAGTCTATGGCTACACCTTC

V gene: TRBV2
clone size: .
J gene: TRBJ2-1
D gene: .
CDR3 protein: CASSDGGPNEQFF
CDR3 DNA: TGTGCCAGCAGTGACGGGGGGCCCAATGAGCAGTTCTTC

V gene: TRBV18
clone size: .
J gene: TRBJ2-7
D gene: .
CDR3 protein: CASSPLTQPSGEQYF
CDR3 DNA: TGTGCCAGCTCACCACTGACACAGCCCTCGGGCGAGCAGTACTTC

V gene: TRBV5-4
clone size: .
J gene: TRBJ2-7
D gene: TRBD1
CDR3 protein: CASSLTGESSYEQYF
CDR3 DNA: TGTGCCAGCAGCTTGACAGGGGAAAGCTCCTACGAGCAGTACTTC

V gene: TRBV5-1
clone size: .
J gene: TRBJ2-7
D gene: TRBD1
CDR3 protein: CASSLGQGAYEQYF
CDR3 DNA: TGCGCCAGCAGCCTGGGACAGGGCGCCTACGAGCAGTACTTC

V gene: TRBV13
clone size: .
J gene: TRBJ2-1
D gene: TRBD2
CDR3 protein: CASSLRRLAGGLSGGEQFF
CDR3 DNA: TGTGCCAGCAGCTTAAGAAGACTAGCGGGAGGCCTCTCCGGGGGAGAGCAGTTCTTC

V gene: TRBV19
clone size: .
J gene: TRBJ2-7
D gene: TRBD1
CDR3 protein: CATARTGRYEQYF
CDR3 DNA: TGTGCCACCGCCCGGACAGGGAGGTACGAGCAGTACTTC

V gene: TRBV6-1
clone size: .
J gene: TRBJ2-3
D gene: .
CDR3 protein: CASSRVATDTQYF
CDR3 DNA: TGTGCCAGCAGTAGAGTGGCCACAGATACGCAGTATTTT

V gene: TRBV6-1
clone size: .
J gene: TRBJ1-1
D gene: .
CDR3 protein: CASSELSGRGRTEAFF
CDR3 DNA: TGTGCCAGCAGTGAACTGTCCGGCAGGGGACGCACTGAAGCTTTCTTT

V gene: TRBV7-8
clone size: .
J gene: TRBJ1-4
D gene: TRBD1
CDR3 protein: CASSTGTANEKLFF
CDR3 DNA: TGTGCCAGCAGCACCGGGACAGCTAATGAAAAACTGTTTTTT

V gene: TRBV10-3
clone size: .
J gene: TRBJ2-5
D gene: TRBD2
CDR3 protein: CAISDGGRRETQYF
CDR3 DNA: TGTGCCATCAGTGACGGCGGGAGGCGGGAGACCCAGTACTTC

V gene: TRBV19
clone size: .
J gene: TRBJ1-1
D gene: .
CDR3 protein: CASSPGIYTEAFF
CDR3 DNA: TGTGCCAGTAGCCCAGGGATTTACACTGAAGCTTTCTTT

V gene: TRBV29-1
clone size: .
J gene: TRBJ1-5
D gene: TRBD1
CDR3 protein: CSVVEGAGQPQHF
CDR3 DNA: TGCAGCGTTGTTGAGGGGGCGGGACAGCCCCAGCATTTT

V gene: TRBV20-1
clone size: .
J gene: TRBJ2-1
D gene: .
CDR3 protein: CSASGYNEQFF
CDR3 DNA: TGCAGTGCTAGCGGCTACAATGAGCAGTTCTTC

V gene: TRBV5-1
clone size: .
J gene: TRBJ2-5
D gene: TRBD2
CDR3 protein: CASSLSGGQETQYF
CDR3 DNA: TGCGCCAGCAGCCTATCGGGGGGGCAAGAGACCCAGTACTTC

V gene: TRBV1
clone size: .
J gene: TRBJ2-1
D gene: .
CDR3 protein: CTSRKGLACRSGLDNEQFF
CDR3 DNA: TGCACCAGCAGGAAGGGACTAGCTTGTAGGAGTGGACTGGACAATGAGCAGTTCTTC

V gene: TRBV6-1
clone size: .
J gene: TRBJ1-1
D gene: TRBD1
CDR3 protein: CAIRQGATEAFF
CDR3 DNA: TGTGCCATCCGACAGGGGGCGACTGAAGCTTTCTTT

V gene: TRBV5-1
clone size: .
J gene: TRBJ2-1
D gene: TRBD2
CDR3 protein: CASSFVAGATEQFF
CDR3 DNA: TGCGCCAGCAGCTTCGTAGCGGGAGCAACCGAGCAGTTCTTC

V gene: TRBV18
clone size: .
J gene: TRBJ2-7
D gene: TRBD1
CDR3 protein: CASVPGQGIYEQYF
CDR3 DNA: TGTGCCAGCGTCCCGGGACAGGGAATCTACGAGCAGTACTTC